The clone carrying this T cell receptor beta chain was seen a handful of times. Sequence at one end of the junction differs from germline and may be a read error. This sample is part of a study of patients and donors after allogeneic stem cell transplantation. CDR3 length: 13 amino acids. The germline V gene encodes CDR1 DFQATT and CDR2 SNEGSKA (reference sequence). TCRdb redid the calling of the RT-PCR reads with MiXCR, one entry per CDR3 protein. Among over 130,000 distinct CDR3 sequences, about two fifths were seen once, and the ten largest hold about 50%. The genes are TRBV20-1 and TRBJ1-6, with D maybe TRBD1 (5 bases). Sequenced material: blood, either unsorted or a sorted T cell fraction (not recorded which). This sequence was found in a human donor who was either an allogeneic HSCT recipient or a stem cell or donor lymphocyte infusion donor (not recorded which). It is not recorded whose cells these are; they may come from a transplant donor. CDR3 in DNA: TGCAGTGCCAGAGCAGGGTCTAATTCACCCCTCCACTTT. This sequence encodes CSARAGSNSPLHF.